This entry lists 5 T cell receptor beta chains sequenced from one sample in a study of blood T cell repertoires in COVID-19 (dated by TCRdb to 2020 to 2022). Libraries came from the immunoSEQ multiplex PCR assay. TCRdb stores this immuneACCESS table with in-frame sequences only. Part of the clones is absent; in the studies checked, under half of the shortfall reflects unresolved V genes, and no reason is known for the rest. The sample table lists under 60,000 clones, around 78% of them with a count of one. Jointly, the top ten make up less than 5.5% of the sample. Sequencing input: peripheral blood. These receptors came from a human donor in a cohort sampled during active COVID-19.

The table lists this clone with a count of one. The V and J genes are TRBV19 and TRBJ2-5; 7 bases are a match to TRBD2. Germline assignment: CDR1 LNHDA and CDR2 SQIVND (reference sequence). V dropped 10 bases and J dropped 7; count of bases not matched to a gene: 12. The CDR3 has 13 residues. The CDR3 region is CATKRGDGRTQYF. The CDR3 coding sequence is TGTGCCACTAAACGGGGGGATGGTAGGACCCAGTACTTC.

The V call is TRBV30, the J call TRBJ1-1, with D perhaps TRBD1 (6 bases). The CDR3 extends over 14 amino acids. Germline CDR1 reads GTSNPN; CDR2 reads SVGIG (reference sequence). V lost 2 bases to trimming and J lost 1 base, with 11 bases between them. The CDR3 nucleotides read TGTGCCTGGAGTCGGGACAAGAAGAACACTGAAGCTTTCTTT. This sequence encodes CAWSRDKKNTEAFF.

This clone was counted a few times. The chain is built from TRBV27 and TRBJ2-3; 9 bases map to TRBD2. Germline assignment: CDR1 MNHEY and CDR2 SMNVEV (reference sequence). The CDR3 runs 15 residues. V dropped 7 bases and J dropped 2; count of bases not matched to a gene: 7. The CDR3 reads CASTRREGLTDTQYF. The CDR3, as DNA: TGTGCCAGCACCAGGCGGGAGGGACTCACAGATACGCAGTATTTT.

V usage is TRBV2 and J usage is TRBJ1-1; no firm D call. This CDR3 spans 16 amino acids. V was clipped by 5 bases and J by 1 base, with 17 bases between them. The germline gives CDR1 SNHLY, CDR2 FYNNEI. The CDR3 loop reads CASSSPGLVANTEAFF. Written as DNA, the CDR3 is TGTGCCAGCAGTAGCCCGGGTCTAGTGGCGAACACTGAAGCTTTCTTT.

The chain uses TRBV7-2 and TRBJ1-2; 8 bases agree with TRBD1. The germline V gene has CDR1 SGHTA and CDR2 FQGNSA. The CDR3 extends over 14 amino acids. V was pared by 5 bases and J by 8 bases, with 10 bases of the junction left unmatched. The CDR3 is CASSLTRTGRGYTF. The CDR3, as DNA: TGTGCCAGCAGCCTCACTCGGACAGGGAGAGGCTACACCTTC.